Given below is one T cell receptor (beta chain) in context. CDR1 SGHAT and CDR2 FQDESV come from the germline V gene (reference sequence). This CDR3 is built from 19 residues. The data belong to a study of T cells expressing NK-cell markers. TCRdb reprocessed the 5' RACE reads, with one entry per CDR3 protein and no DNA. Here the sample table reports some 450,000 distinct CDR3 sequences. This receptor was obtained from a woman between 18 and 70 years old in good health. Source material: blood T cells: a sorted CD56 or NKG2C T cell subset, CD4+ or CD8+ T cells, or bulk PBMC T cells (not recorded which). The chain has TRBV11-1 and TRBJ2-1; the D call of TRBD2 rests on TCRdb alone, since no DNA is present to check it. CDR3 loop: CASSPEWGLALSSYNEQFF. The full variable domain, in which reference TRBV11-1 and TRBJ2-1 provide the parts outside the CDR3, is EAEVAQSPRYKITEKSQAVAFWCDPISGHATLYWYRQILGQGPELLVQFQDESVVDDSQLPKDRFSAERLKGVDSTLKIQPAELGDSAMYLCASSPEWGLALSSYNEQFFGPGTRLTVL.